Shown below are 5 T cell receptor beta chains from a single sample sequenced in a study of T cells in localized non-small cell lung cancer. Produced via immunoSEQ multiplex PCR; TCRdb's table is partial and in-frame only. Of 6,400 or so clones in the sample, roughly 45% were seen once. The input for sequencing was lung tumor tissue, taken before any cancer treatment. Receptors were obtained from a man aged 40 to 75 with stage III lung adenocarcinoma.

The CDR3 sequence: CASSRPGTSNQPQHF. The CDR3 DNA sequence: TGTGCCAGTAGTAGGCCCGGGACTAGCAATCAGCCCCAGCATTTT. The chain couples TRBV19 to TRBJ1-5, with D possibly TRBD1 on 5 matching bases. There are 15 residues in the CDR3. Germline V gene data show CDR1 as LNHDA and CDR2 as SQIVND (reference sequence). V was pared by 4 bases and J by 0 bases, with 10 bases between.

The rearrangement links TRBV18 to TRBJ2-5; weak D call: TRBD2 (5 bases). Trimming removed 2 bases at V and 2 bases at J, with 12 bases between. Germline CDR1 and CDR2: KGHSH and LQKENI. CDR3 size: 15 residues. The CDR3 spells CASSPRSGSQETQYF. The CDR3 DNA follows: TGTGCCAGCTCACCAAGGAGCGGATCACAAGAGACCCAGTACTTC.

This clone was found a few times. The J gene is TRBJ1-2, the V gene TRBV18; TRBD1 aligns across 8 bases. Trimming removed 0 bases from V and 8 bases from J; junction bases left unmatched: 8. Germline values: CDR1 KGHSH, CDR2 LQKENI. There are 15 residues in the CDR3. The CDR3 nucleotides read TGTGCCAGCTCACCACCGAACAGGGACAGGACGGGCTACACCTTC. Translating it yields CASSPPNRDRTGYTF. The variable domain in full, completed from reference TRBV18 and TRBJ1-2, reads NAGVMQNPRHLVRRRGQEARLRCSPMKGHSHVYWYRQLPEEGLKFMVYLQKENIIDESGMPKERFSAEFPKEGPSILRIQQVVRGDSAAYFCASSPPNRDRTGYTFGSGTRLTVV.

The rearrangement uses TRBV14 and TRBJ1-3; TRBD1 is a possible D gene (5 bases). Germline V CDR1 and CDR2: SGHDN, FVKESK. V lost 4 bases and J lost 0, with 10 bases in between. This CDR3 is built from 15 residues. CDR3 loop: CASSRGVYSGNTIYF. CDR3 DNA sequence: TGTGCCAGCAGCCGAGGGGTCTACTCTGGAAACACCATATATTTT. The whole variable domain, filled in from reference TRBV14 and TRBJ1-3, reads EAGVTQFPSHSVIEKGQTVTLRCDPISGHDNLYWYRRVMGKEIKFLLHFVKESKQDESGMPNNRFLAERTGGTYSTLKVQPAELEDSGVYFCASSRGVYSGNTIYFGEGSWLTVV.

This chain uses TRBV5-1 with TRBJ2-3; D is possibly TRBD2 (6 bases). The CDR3 length is 15 residues. Germline CDR1 and CDR2: SGHRS and YFSETQ. The V end was cut by 2 bases, the J end by 6 bases, with 16 bases between. CDR3 residues: CASSLRGASRDTQYF. CDR3 DNA: TGCGCCAGCAGCTTACGCGGGGCCTCCAGGGATACGCAGTATTTT.